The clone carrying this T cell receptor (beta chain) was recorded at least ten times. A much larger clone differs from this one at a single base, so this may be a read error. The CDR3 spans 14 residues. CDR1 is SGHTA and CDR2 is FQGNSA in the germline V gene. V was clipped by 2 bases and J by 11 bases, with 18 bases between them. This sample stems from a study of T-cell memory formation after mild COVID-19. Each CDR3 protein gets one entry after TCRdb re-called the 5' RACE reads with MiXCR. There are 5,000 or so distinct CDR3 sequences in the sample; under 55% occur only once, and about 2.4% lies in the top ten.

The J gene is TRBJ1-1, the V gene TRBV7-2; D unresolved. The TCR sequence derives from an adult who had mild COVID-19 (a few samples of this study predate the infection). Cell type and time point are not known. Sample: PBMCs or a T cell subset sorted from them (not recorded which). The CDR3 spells CASSLQFSGVAAFF. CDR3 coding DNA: TGTGCCAGCAGCTTACAATTTTCGGGCGTCGCGGCTTTCTTT.